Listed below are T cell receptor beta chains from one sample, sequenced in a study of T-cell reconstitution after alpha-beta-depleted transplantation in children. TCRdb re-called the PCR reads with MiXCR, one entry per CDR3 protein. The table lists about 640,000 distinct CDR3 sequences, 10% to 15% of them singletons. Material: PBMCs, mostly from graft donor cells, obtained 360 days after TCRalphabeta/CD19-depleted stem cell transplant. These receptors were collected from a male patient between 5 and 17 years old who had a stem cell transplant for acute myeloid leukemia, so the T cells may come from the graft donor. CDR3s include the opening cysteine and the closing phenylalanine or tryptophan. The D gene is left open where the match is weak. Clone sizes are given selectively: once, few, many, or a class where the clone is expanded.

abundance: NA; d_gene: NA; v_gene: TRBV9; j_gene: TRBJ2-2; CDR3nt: TGTGCCAGCAACCATGACGCCGGGGAGCTGTTTTTT; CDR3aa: CASNHDAGELFF
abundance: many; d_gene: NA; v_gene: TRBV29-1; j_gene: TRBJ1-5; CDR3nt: TGCAGCGCCGGGCAGATAAATCAGCCCCAGCATTTT; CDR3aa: CSAGQINQPQHF
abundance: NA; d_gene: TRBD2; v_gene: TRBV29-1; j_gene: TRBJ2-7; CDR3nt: TGCAGCGTCCCTCTAAAGGTGACTAGCGGGAGCACAGGCTACGAGCAGTACTTC; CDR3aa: CSVPLKVTSGSTGYEQYF
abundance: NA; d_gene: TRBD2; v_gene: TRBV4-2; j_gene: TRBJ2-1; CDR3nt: TGTGCCAGCAGCCCAGTAGCGGGAGGTTTCAATGAGCAGTTCTTC; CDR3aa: CASSPVAGGFNEQFF
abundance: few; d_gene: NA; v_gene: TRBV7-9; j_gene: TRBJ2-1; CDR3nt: TGTGCCAGCAGCTTAGTCGGGGCCCTCTCCTACAATGAGCAGTTCTTC; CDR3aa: CASSLVGALSYNEQFF
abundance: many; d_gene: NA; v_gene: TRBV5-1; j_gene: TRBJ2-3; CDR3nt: TGCGCCAGCAGCTTATGGTCGGGGAGCACAGATACGCAGTATTTT; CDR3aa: CASSLWSGSTDTQYF
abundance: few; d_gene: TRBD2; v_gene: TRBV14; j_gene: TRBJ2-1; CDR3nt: TGTGCCAGCAGCCATAGGTATGGCGGGAGTTGGAACAATGAGCAGTTCTTC; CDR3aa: CASSHRYGGSWNNEQFF
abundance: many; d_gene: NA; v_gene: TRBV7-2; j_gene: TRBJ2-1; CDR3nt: TGTGCCAGCAGCTTAGCCTCCGGGGGCTCCTACAATGAGCAGTTCTTC; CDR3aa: CASSLASGGSYNEQFF
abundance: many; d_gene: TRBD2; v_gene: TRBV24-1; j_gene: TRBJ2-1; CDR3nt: TGTGCCACCAGTGAGAGCGGGAGGGACGCCAATGAGCAGTTCTTC; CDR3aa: CATSESGRDANEQFF
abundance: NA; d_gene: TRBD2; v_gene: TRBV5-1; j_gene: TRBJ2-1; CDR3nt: TGCGCCAGCAGCTTGACTGACGGGAGGGGGTTACCCTACAATGAGCAGTTCTTC; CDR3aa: CASSLTDGRGLPYNEQFF
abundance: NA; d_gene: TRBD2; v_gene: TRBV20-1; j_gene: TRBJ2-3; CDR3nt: TGCAGTGCCGACGCCTCCGGGACTAGCGGGAGGGGCACAGATACGCAGTATTTT; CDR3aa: CSADASGTSGRGTDTQYF
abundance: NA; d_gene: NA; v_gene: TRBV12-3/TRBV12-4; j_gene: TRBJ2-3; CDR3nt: TGTGCCAGCAGGTTCGAGGTAGCCGCTAGCACAGATACGCAGTATTTT; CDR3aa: CASRFEVAASTDTQYF
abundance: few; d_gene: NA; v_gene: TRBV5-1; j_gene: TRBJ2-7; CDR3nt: TGCGCCAGCAGTTTCGGACCGAGACCACTCACCTACGAGCAGTACTTC; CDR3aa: CASSFGPRPLTYEQYF
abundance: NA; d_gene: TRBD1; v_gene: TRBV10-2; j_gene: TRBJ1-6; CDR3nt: TGCGCCAGCACACCACAGGGGGCGCATAATTCACCCCTCCACTTT; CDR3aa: CASTPQGAHNSPLHF
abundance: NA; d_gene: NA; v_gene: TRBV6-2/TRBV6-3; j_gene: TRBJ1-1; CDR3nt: TGTGCCAGCACCATGATGTGGGCGAACACTGAAGCTTTCTTT; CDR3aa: CASTMMWANTEAFF
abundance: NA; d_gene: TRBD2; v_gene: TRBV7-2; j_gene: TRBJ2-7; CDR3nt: TGTGCCAGCAGCTTAAGCGGGAGTATGGGCGAGCAGTACTTC; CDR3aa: CASSLSGSMGEQYF
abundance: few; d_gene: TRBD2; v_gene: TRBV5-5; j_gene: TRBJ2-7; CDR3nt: TGTGCCAGCAGCTTGTTTGCTAGCGGGATCATCTACGAGCAGTACTTC; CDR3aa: CASSLFASGIIYEQYF
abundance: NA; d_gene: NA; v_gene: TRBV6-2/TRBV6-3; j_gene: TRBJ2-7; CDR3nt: TGTGCCAGCAGTGGGGACAAACCAAATTCGCACGAGCAGTACTTC; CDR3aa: CASSGDKPNSHEQYF
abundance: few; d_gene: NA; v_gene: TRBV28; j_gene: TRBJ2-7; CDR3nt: TGTGCCACCTCAGCGCAGGGGCCCAACGAGCAGTACTTC; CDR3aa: CATSAQGPNEQYF
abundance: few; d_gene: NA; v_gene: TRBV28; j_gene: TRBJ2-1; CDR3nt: TGTGCCAGCAGCTTCTCGGTAGGTGGTGAGCAGTTCTTC; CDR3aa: CASSFSVGGEQFF
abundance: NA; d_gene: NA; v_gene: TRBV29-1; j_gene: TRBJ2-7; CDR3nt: TGCAGCGTTTTGAAGGACTACGAGCAGTACTTC; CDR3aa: CSVLKDYEQYF
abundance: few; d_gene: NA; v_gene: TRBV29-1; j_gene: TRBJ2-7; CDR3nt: TGCAGCGTTGTTTGGCAGGGGGGCTACGAGCAGTACTTC; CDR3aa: CSVVWQGGYEQYF
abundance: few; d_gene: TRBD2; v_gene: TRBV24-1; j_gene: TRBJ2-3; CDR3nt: TGTGCCACCAGTGATTTAAGCGGGGGGAGCACAGATACGCAGTATTTT; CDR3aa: CATSDLSGGSTDTQYF
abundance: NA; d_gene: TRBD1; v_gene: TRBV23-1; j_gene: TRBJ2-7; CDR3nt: TGCGCCAGCGGTCTCATCAAGGGGACAGCACACTACGAGCAGTACTTC; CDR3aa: CASGLIKGTAHYEQYF
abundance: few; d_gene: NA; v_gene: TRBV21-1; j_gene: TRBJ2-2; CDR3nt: TGTGCCAGCAGCGGATTAGCGGGAGGGCCTAACACCGGGGAGCTGTTTTTT; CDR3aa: CASSGLAGGPNTGELFF
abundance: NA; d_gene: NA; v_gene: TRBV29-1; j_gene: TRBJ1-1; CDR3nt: TGCAGTGCAAAACCCGGGGGTAACACTGAAGCTTTCTTT; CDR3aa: CSAKPGGNTEAFF
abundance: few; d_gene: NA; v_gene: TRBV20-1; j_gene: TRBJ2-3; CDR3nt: TGCAGTGCTAGATCCCAAGGGCCGGGTAGCACTTATACGCAGTATTTT; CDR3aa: CSARSQGPGSTYTQYF
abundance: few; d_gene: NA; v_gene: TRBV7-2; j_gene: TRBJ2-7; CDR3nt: TGTGCCAGCAGCTCCACCCCAGGGTGGGAGCAGTACTTC; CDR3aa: CASSSTPGWEQYF
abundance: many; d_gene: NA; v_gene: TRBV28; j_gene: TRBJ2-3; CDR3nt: TGTGCCAGCAGTACCAGGGTTAGGAGCACAGATACGCAGTATTTT; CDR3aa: CASSTRVRSTDTQYF
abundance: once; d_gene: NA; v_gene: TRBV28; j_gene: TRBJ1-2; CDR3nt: TGTGCCAGTTGGGGGAGTAACTATGGCTACGCCTTC; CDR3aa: CASWGSNYGYAF
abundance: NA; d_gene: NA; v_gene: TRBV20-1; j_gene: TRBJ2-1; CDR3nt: TGCAGTGCTAGGGGGGCTTGGACCGACGGTGAGCAGTTCTTC; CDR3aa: CSARGAWTDGEQFF
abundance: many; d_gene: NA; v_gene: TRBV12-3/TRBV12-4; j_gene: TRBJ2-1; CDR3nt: TGTGCCAGCAGCTTCGGCGGAAATGAGCAGTTCTTC; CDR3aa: CASSFGGNEQFF
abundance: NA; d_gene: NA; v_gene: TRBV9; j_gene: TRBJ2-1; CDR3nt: TGTGCCAGCAGCGTTAATGGATTGTGGCAGTACAATGAGCAGTTCTTC; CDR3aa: CASSVNGLWQYNEQFF
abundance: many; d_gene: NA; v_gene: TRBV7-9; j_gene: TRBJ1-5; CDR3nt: TGTGCCAGCAGCTTAGCGGGACACCAGCCCCAGCATTTT; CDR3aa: CASSLAGHQPQHF
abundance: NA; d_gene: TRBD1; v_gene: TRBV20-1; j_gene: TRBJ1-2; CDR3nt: TGCAGTGCTAGAGAAACAGGGGTTGGGTATGGCTACACCTTC; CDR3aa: CSARETGVGYGYTF
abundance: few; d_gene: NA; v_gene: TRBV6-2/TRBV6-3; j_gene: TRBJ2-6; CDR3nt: TGTGCCAGCAGTTCATGGGAGTCTGGGGCCAACGTCCTGACTTTC; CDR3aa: CASSSWESGANVLTF
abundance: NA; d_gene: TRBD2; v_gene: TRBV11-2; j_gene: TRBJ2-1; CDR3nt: TGTGCCAGCAGCTTAGTAGGAGGACTAGCGGGGATGACCTCCTACAATGAGCAGTTCTTC; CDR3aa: CASSLVGGLAGMTSYNEQFF
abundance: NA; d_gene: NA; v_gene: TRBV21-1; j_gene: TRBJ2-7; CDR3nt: TGTGCCAGCAGCAAAGATCGATTTAAGGGACTAGCGGGAGTCTACGAGCAGTACTTC; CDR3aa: CASSKDRFKGLAGVYEQYF
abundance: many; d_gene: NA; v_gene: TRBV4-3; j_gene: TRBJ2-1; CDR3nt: TGCGCCAGCAGCCAAGTTGGATTCCTGAGCTCCTACAATGAGCAGTTCTTC; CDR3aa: CASSQVGFLSSYNEQFF
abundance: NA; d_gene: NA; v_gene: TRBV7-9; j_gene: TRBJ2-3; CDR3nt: TGTGCCAGCACCGCCCGGGACACCGAGGGGAGAGATACGCAGTATTTT; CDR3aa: CASTARDTEGRDTQYF
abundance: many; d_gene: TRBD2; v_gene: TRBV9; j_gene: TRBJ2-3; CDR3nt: TGTGCCAGCAGCGCGGACAACGGCGGGAGAGGTACAGATACGCAGTATTTT; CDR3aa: CASSADNGGRGTDTQYF
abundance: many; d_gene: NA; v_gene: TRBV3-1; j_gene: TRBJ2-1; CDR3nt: TGTGCCAGCAGCGTGACTAGTTACAATGAGCAGTTCTTC; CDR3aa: CASSVTSYNEQFF
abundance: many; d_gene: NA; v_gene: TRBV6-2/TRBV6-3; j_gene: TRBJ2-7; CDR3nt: TGTGCCAGCAGCACGACCCCCTACTACGAGCAGTACTTC; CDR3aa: CASSTTPYYEQYF
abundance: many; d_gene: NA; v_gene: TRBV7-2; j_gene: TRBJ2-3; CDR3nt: TGTGCCAGCAGCTTAGGTCCGCGCACAGATACGCAGTATTTT; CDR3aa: CASSLGPRTDTQYF
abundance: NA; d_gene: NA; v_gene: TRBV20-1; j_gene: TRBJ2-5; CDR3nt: TGCAGTGCTGACCGGGACATACAAGAGACCCAGTACTTC; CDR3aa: CSADRDIQETQYF
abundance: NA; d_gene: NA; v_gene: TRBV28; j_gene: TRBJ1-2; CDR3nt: TGTGCCAGCAGTTTCCCCCCTGTATATGGCTACACCTTC; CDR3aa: CASSFPPVYGYTF
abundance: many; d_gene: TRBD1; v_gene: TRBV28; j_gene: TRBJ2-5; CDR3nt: TGTGCCAGCAGTGCAGGGGGCACCCAAGAGACCCAGTACTTC; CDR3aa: CASSAGGTQETQYF
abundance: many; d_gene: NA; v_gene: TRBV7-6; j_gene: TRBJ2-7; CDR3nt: TGTGCCAGCAGCACAATTAGCGGTTCTAAAGGCTCCTACGAGCAGTACTTC; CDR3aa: CASSTISGSKGSYEQYF
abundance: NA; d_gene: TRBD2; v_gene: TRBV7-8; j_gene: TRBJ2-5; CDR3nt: TGTGCCAGCAGCTTGACTAGCGGGAGTGTACAAGAGACCCAGTACTTC; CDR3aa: CASSLTSGSVQETQYF
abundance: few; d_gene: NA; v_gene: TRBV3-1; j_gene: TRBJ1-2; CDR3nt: TGTGCCAGCAGCCAAGGAGCTTCCCTTCGAGGCTACACCTTC; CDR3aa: CASSQGASLRGYTF
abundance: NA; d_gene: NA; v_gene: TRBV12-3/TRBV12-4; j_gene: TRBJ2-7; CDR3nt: TGTGCCAGCACCCCGGGGCTGTACTACGAGCAGTACTTC; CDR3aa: CASTPGLYYEQYF
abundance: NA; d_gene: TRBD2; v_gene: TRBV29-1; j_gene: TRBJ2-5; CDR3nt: TGCAGCGTTGAAGATTTTGGGCTAGCGGTACAAGAGACCCAGTACTTC; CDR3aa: CSVEDFGLAVQETQYF
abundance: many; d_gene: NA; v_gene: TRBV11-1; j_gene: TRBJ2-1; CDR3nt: TGTGCCAGCAGCTTAGGGACTGCCCGAACCCACAATGAGCAGTTCTTC; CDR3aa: CASSLGTARTHNEQFF
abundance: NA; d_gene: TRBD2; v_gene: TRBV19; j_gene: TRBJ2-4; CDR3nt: TGTGCCAGTAGTACGAGGACTAGCCGGCCCCAAAAAAACATTCAGTACTTC; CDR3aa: CASSTRTSRPQKNIQYF
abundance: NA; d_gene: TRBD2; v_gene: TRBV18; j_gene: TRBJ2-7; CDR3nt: TGTGCCAGCTCACCCCTGGGACTAGCGTTCAGCTCCTACGAGCAGTACTTC; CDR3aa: CASSPLGLAFSSYEQYF
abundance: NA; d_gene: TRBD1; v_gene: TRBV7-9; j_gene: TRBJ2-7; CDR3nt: TGTGCCAGCAGCCCGCGTGTACAGGGGAGAGCCTACGAGCAGTACTTC; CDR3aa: CASSPRVQGRAYEQYF
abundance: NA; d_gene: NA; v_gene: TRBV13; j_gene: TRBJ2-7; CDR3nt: TGTGCCAGCAGCTTAGAGGAGGGAGAACACGAGCAGTACTTC; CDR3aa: CASSLEEGEHEQYF
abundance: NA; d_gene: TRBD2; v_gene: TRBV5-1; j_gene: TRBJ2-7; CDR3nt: TGCGCCAGCAGCTTGGACGAGCGGGAGGACTCCTACGAGCAGTACTTC; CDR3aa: CASSLDEREDSYEQYF
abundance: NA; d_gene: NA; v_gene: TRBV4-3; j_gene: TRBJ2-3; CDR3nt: TGCGCCAGCAGCCTCGTGGGGGGGCGGGCCACAGATACGCAGTATTTT; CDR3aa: CASSLVGGRATDTQYF